Listed below are T cell receptor beta chains from one sample, sequenced in a study of shared clonotypes between healthy human individuals. The table came from immunoSEQ multiplex PCR; TCRdb's copy has only in-frame clones and leaves some out. The sample lists 1.6 million or so clones, approximately 98.5% occurring once. Sequencing was performed on naive CD4+ T cells sorted from blood. These receptor sequences come from a man aged 25-40 years in good health. Each CDR3 is given with its conserved first and last residue. The D gene is left open where the match is weak. Size tells how often a clone was seen (once, few, many) or the class of an expanded clone, and some rows leave it out.

J gene	clone size	V gene	D gene	CDR3 protein	CDR3 DNA
TRBJ2-7	once	TRBV5-5	.	CASSLIPPGEQYF	TGTGCCAGCAGCCTCATCCCGCCGGGGGAGCAGTACTTC
TRBJ2-5	.	TRBV5-1	TRBD2	CASSPEGLGPETQYF	TGCGCCAGCAGCCCGGAGGGACTAGGGCCGGAGACCCAGTACTTC
TRBJ2-7	.	TRBV28	.	CASSPTATYEQYF	TGTGCCAGCAGCCCGACGGCAACGTACGAGCAGTACTTC
TRBJ1-2	.	TRBV25-1	TRBD1	CASSEYDRDYGYTF	TGTGCCAGCAGTGAATATGACAGGGACTATGGCTACACCTTC
TRBJ2-7	.	TRBV7-8	TRBD1	CASSSQTGTYEQYF	TGTGCCAGCAGCTCACAGACAGGGACCTACGAGCAGTACTTC
TRBJ2-7	.	TRBV27	TRBD2	CASSLFGLAENYEQYF	TGTGCCAGCAGTTTATTCGGTCTAGCGGAGAACTACGAGCAGTACTTC
TRBJ1-5	.	TRBV9	.	CASSVGGERKPQHF	TGTGCCAGCAGCGTAGGTGGAGAGAGAAAGCCCCAGCATTTT
TRBJ1-1	.	TRBV20-1	.	CSSGGGEAFF	TGCAGTTCCGGTGGAGGTGAAGCTTTCTTT
TRBJ1-1	.	TRBV10-3	.	CAIRAYIGAANTEAFF	TGTGCCATCAGGGCCTACATAGGGGCCGCGAACACTGAAGCTTTCTTT
TRBJ2-1	.	TRBV5-4	TRBD1	CASSSNSGTGFYNEQFF	TGTGCCAGCAGTTCCAATTCCGGGACAGGGTTCTACAATGAGCAGTTCTTC
TRBJ2-1	.	TRBV10-3	.	CAISGTAGQVQFF	TGTGCCATCAGTGGAACAGCGGGACAGGTGCAGTTCTTC
TRBJ1-5	.	TRBV5-6	TRBD1	CASSLGDRNQPQHF	TGTGCCAGCAGCTTGGGGGACAGGAATCAGCCCCAGCATTTT
TRBJ2-5	.	TRBV7-9	.	CASSPGTAEKETQYF	TGTGCCAGCAGCCCCGGGACGGCGGAAAAAGAGACCCAGTACTTC
TRBJ2-1	.	TRBV2	TRBD1	CASSGTGSQFF	TGTGCCAGCAGTGGGACAGGATCGCAGTTCTTC
TRBJ2-7	.	TRBV30	.	CAWSVRQVFSYEQYF	TGTGCCTGGAGTGTGAGACAGGTATTCTCCTACGAGCAGTACTTC
TRBJ1-1	once	TRBV5-1	.	CASMDIGTQNTEAFF	TGCGCCAGCATGGATATCGGGACACAGAACACTGAAGCTTTCTTT
TRBJ2-1	.	TRBV6-4	.	CASSDRFDNEQFF	TGTGCCAGCAGTGACAGGTTCGACAATGAGCAGTTCTTC
TRBJ1-2	.	TRBV28	.	CASSPKSWGTVGYTF	TGTGCCAGCAGTCCCAAATCGTGGGGTACCGTTGGCTACACCTTC
TRBJ2-7	.	TRBV2	.	CASRRDIGAYEQYF	TGTGCCAGTCGCCGGGACATCGGGGCCTACGAGCAGTACTTC
TRBJ1-2	.	TRBV7-9	.	CASSSTAYGYTF	TGTGCCAGCAGCTCGACAGCATATGGCTACACCTTC
TRBJ1-2	.	TRBV28	.	CASRLDGAEYGYTF	TGTGCCAGCAGACTTGACGGGGCGGAGTATGGCTACACCTTC
TRBJ2-4	.	TRBV11-2	.	CASSGLDPGNIQYF	TGTGCCAGCAGCGGCTTGGACCCGGGAAACATTCAGTACTTC
TRBJ2-1	.	TRBV10-3	TRBD2	CAISTSGAQGEQFF	TGTGCCATCAGCACTAGCGGGGCGCAAGGTGAGCAGTTCTTC
TRBJ1-4	.	TRBV5-1	.	CASSLGHGNEKLFF	TGCGCCAGCAGCTTAGGACACGGTAATGAAAAACTGTTTTTT
TRBJ2-5	.	TRBV4-2	.	CASSQEPPAAQETQYF	TGTGCCAGCAGCCAAGAACCCCCCGCAGCCCAAGAGACCCAGTACTTC
TRBJ1-3	.	TRBV5-4	.	CASSVYSGNTIYF	TGTGCCAGCAGTGTGTACTCTGGAAACACCATATATTTT